These 14 T cell receptor beta chains were sequenced from one sample in a study of neoadjuvant nivolumab and ipilimumab in lung cancer. Here immunoSEQ multiplex PCR was the method, and the copy in TCRdb shows in-frame clones only, minus some. The sample lists 15,000 to 20,000 clones, around 77% occurring once. The sequences come from tumor tissue, collected after neoadjuvant nivolumab, alone or with ipilimumab, at or shortly before surgery. The receptors come from an adult with non-small cell lung cancer.

J is TRBJ1-3 and V is TRBV6-5, with D hard to call. The CDR3 consists of 13 residues. Looked up from germline, CDR1 is MNHEY and CDR2 is SVGAGI. V lost 2 bases, J lost 8 bases, and 10 bases lay in between. CDR3 sequence (DNA): TGTGCCAGCAGTTACAAAGCGGCGGACACCATATATTTT. As protein: CASSYKAADTIYF.

In its sample, this clone was seen once. This chain connects TRBV5-1 to TRBJ2-7; D ambiguous. The length of the CDR3 is 14 residues. CDR1 and CDR2 (germline): SGHRS, YFSETQ. Trimming took 0 bases from V and 1 from J, leaving 8 bases between them. The CDR3, as DNA: TGCGCCAGCAGCTTGGGGTGGGGATCCTACGAGCAGTACTTC. Translating it yields CASSLGWGSYEQYF.

The gene calls are TRBV7-8 and TRBJ1-5; D not certain. This CDR3 is 14 amino acids long. Germline V lookup: CDR1 SGHVS, CDR2 FQNEAQ. V was cut by 5 bases and J by 4 bases, with 12 bases left in between. CDR3 region: CASSPATLNQPQHF. The CDR3 DNA is TGTGCCAGCAGCCCAGCAACACTTAATCAGCCCCAGCATTTT.

The chain joins TRBV2 to TRBJ1-5; D not resolved. Germline CDR1 reads SNHLY; CDR2 reads FYNNEI. This CDR3 region has 15 residues. V lost 4 bases and J lost 3, with 13 bases in between. This CDR3 reads CASSVSGRYNQPQHF. Written as DNA, the CDR3 is TGTGCCAGCAGTGTCAGTGGGAGGTACAATCAGCCCCAGCATTTT. The full variable domain, its missing parts supplied by reference TRBV2 and TRBJ1-5, is EPEVTQTPSHQVTQMGQEVILRCVPISNHLYFYWYRQILGQKVEFLVSFYNNEISEKSEIFDDQFSVERPDGSNFTLKIRSTKLEDSAMYFCASSVSGRYNQPQHFGDGTRLSIL.

This clone was observed a handful of times. The chain recombines TRBV19 with TRBJ1-5, with D perhaps matching TRBD1 (5 bases). Trimming removed 9 bases from V and 9 bases from J, with 12 bases in between. The CDR3 has 11 residues. The V gene's germline CDR1 is LNHDA and CDR2 SQIVND (reference sequence). The DNA of the CDR3 is TGTGCCAGCCCAAGGGGCGGGCCCCAGCATTTT. Its translation is CASPRGGPQHF.

V and J are TRBV7-2 and TRBJ2-7, with TRBD2 identical over 8 bases. Germline V gives CDR1 SGHTA, CDR2 FQGNSA. This CDR3 has 13 amino acids. After removal of 4 bases from V and 2 bases from J, the junction contained 1 base not matched to a gene. Here the CDR3 DNA reads TGTGCCAGCAGCTCGGGACTAGCCTACGAGCAGTACTTC. Its protein product is CASSSGLAYEQYF.

The rearrangement uses TRBV7-9 and TRBJ2-1, with 10 bases identical to TRBD2. The CDR3 consists of 17 residues. The V and J ends lost 4 bases and 2 bases, in that order; junction bases with no gene match: 8. Germline V gives CDR1 SEHNR, CDR2 FQNEAQ (reference sequence). The CDR3 is CASSSLMLAGAYNEQFF. The CDR3 DNA reads TGTGCCAGCAGCTCCCTGATGCTAGCGGGGGCCTACAATGAGCAGTTCTTC.

CDR3 in amino acids: CASSPYNVGMATEAFF. As DNA, the CDR3 is TGTGCCAGCTCACCATACAATGTAGGGATGGCCACTGAAGCTTTCTTT. The rearrangement joins TRBV18 to TRBJ1-1; no definite D call. CDR1 is KGHSH, CDR2 LQKENI, per germline. This CDR3 region has 16 residues. The V end lost 2 bases, the J end lost 4 bases, and 17 bases lay between the germline ends.

The gene calls are TRBV6-5 and TRBJ2-5; possibly TRBD1 or TRBD2 for D (5 bases each). The CDR3 sequence is 15 residues long. Germline V gene data show CDR1 as MNHEY and CDR2 as SVGAGI. Deletions cut 2 bases from V and 5 bases from J, with 15 bases between. In nucleotides, the CDR3 is TGTGCCAGCAGTTACAGGGGACCGGACTCGGAGACCCAGTACTTC. Translation gives CASSYRGPDSETQYF.

The chain recombines TRBV18 with TRBJ2-7, with D possibly matching TRBD2 (6 bases). The V gene lost 5 bases and the J gene lost 6 bases, with 23 bases spanning the gap. The CDR3 sequence is 16 residues long. Germline assignment: CDR1 KGHSH and CDR2 LQKENI. The CDR3 DNA is TGTGCCAGCTCAACAACTTTCCGGGGAGGTGTGGGCGAGCAGTACTTC. Amino acid sequence: CASSTTFRGGVGEQYF.

The gene calls are TRBV5-1 and TRBJ2-1, with D maybe TRBD1 (5 bases). Trimming removed 5 bases from V and 7 bases from J, with 10 bases in between. The CDR3 runs 12 residues. The V gene's germline CDR1 is SGHRS and CDR2 YFSETQ. In DNA form, the CDR3 reads TGCGCCAGCAGTTCTCAGGGAAATGAGCAGTTCTTC. This translates into CASSSQGNEQFF.

The chain is built from TRBV11-3 and TRBJ1-2; D may be TRBD1 (5 bases). Germline V CDR1 and CDR2: SGHNT, YENEEA. The V gene lost 3 bases and the J gene lost 3 bases, with 14 bases spanning the gap. The CDR3 runs 15 residues. The CDR3 reads CASSLGPPADYGYTF. CDR3 sequence (DNA): TGTGCCAGCAGCTTGGGACCGCCGGCTGACTATGGCTACACCTTC.

The chain couples TRBV7-9 to TRBJ1-2, with D unclear. Trimming pared 3 bases from V and 6 bases from J, leaving 8 bases between. From germline, CDR1 is SEHNR and CDR2 FQNEAQ (reference sequence). The CDR3 length is 12 residues. The CDR3 protein is CASSFSTDGYTF. The CDR3 nucleotides read TGTGCCAGCAGCTTCAGTACAGATGGCTACACCTTC.

The rearrangement joins TRBV5-1 to TRBJ1-3; TRBD1 matches 11 bases. The V gene end was trimmed by 1 base and the J gene end by 0 bases; junction bases not matched to a gene: 6. The CDR3 loop spans 18 amino acids. Germline V gene data show CDR1 as SGHRS and CDR2 as YFSETQ. The DNA of the CDR3 is TGCGCCAGCAGCTTGTGGGGACAGGGGGGACTCTCTGGAAACACCATATATTTT. Amino acids: CASSLWGQGGLSGNTIYF.